This TCR beta chain was sequenced during a study of radiotherapy plus CTLA-4 blockade in lung cancer. Study results and limitations: Peripheral blood showed expansion of tumor-derived TCR clones after radiotherapy and ipilimumab.

V shed 5 bases and J 4 bases; nucleotides not matched to a gene: 9. The CDR3 runs 15 residues. The germline gives CDR1 SGHVS, CDR2 FQNEAQ. Profiling relied on immunoSEQ multiplex PCR, and the TCRdb table lists in-frame clones only, not all of them. The sample carries around 99,000 clones, 70% to 90% recorded once. About this clone itself: Its antigen is currently unknown.

V usage is TRBV7-8 and J usage is TRBJ1-2; 8 bases line up with TRBD1. Here the sequenced sample was peripheral blood, taken from a patient treated with radiotherapy plus ipilimumab. The source is a human donor with non-small cell lung cancer that progressed on radiotherapy plus ipilimumab. The DNA for the CDR3 is TGTGCCAGCAGCCCCGACAGGGGAGAACTCTATGGCTACACCTTC. As protein: CASSPDRGELYGYTF.